This T cell receptor beta chain was captured by sequencing in a study of blood T cell repertoires in COVID-19. About the study: Both acute and convalescent COVID-19 samples were obtained from the United States, Italy and Spain. T cells, B-cell-depleted T cells, or PBMCs supplied cDNA or gDNA.

Profiling relied on immunoSEQ multiplex PCR, and the TCRdb table lists in-frame clones only, not all of them. This table holds 100,000 to 150,000 clones, 70% to 85% found once. Losses at the gene ends were 6 bases for V and 6 bases for J; bases not matched to a gene: 11. The CDR3 runs 16 residues. Germline V gives CDR1 MNHEY, CDR2 SMNVEV (reference sequence). The sequence derives from a man aged 50-60 years with acute or convalescent COVID-19. V usage is TRBV27 and J usage is TRBJ2-2, with 9 bases aligning to TRBD1. Sequencing used peripheral blood. The CDR3 loop reads CASSLSRTGVPGELFF. For the CDR3, the DNA is TGTGCCAGCAGCTTAAGCCGGACAGGGGTCCCCGGGGAGCTGTTTTTT.